This T cell receptor beta chain was retrieved from a study of response to subunit inactivated influenza vaccine. TCRdb re-analysed the RT-PCR reads in MiXCR, keeping a single row per CDR3 protein. This table holds around 570,000 distinct CDR3 sequences, about 8% found once. A note on this clonotype: Lacking the conserved final phenylalanine or tryptophan, this CDR3 likely reflects a read error.

The origin of this receptor is a man between 50 and 69 years old who received an inactivated influenza vaccine. The sample was PBMCs from blood, taken approximately 25 months after vaccination.

Here the CDR3 reads CSARGQGPETQYS. The CDR3 DNA reads TGCAGTGCTCGAGGACAGGGGCCAGAGACCCAGTACTCC. The gene calls are TRBV20-1 and TRBJ2-5, with TRBD1 identical over 9 bases. Per the germline V gene, CDR1 is DFQATT and CDR2 is SNEGSKA (reference sequence). Trimming at V came to 5 bases and at J to 4 bases, leaving 5 bases not matched to a gene. This CDR3 is built from 13 residues.